The clone carrying this TCR beta chain was recorded many times. Its antigen is unknown. TCRdb redid the calling of the reads with MiXCR, one entry per CDR3 protein. The sample has roughly 320,000 distinct CDR3 sequences; 8% to 9.5% are singletons. The data were obtained in a study of T cell repertoires in cytomegalovirus infection. Study background: CMV infection and matching HLA type were both indicated by public TCR beta signatures.

V was clipped by 4 bases and J by 7 bases, with 11 bases between them. The CDR3 is 14 residues long. Germline lookup yields CDR1 SGHTA and CDR2 FQGNSA. Findings and caveats of the study: Dominating the ex vivo response were TCR beta clonotypes that were CMV-specific and HLA-C-restricted. The study identified carriers of CMV plus the relevant HLA from cumulative public TCR beta family frequency.

The chain recombines TRBV7-2 with TRBJ1-6, with TRBD1 as a possible D gene (5 bases). The specimen was PBMCs. This clonotype originated in a human donor in good health (CMV status not recorded). Some clones in this sample may be carry-over from other donors' samples. CDR3 coding DNA: TGTGCCAGCAGCTCCCCAGGGTGGAATTCACCCCTCCACTTT. Translated, it gives CASSSPGWNSPLHF.